The next 20 T cell receptor beta chains were all read from a single sample in a study of blood T cell repertoires in COVID-19 (dated by TCRdb to the early 2020s). The receptor library was made with the immunoSEQ multiplex PCR assay. TCRdb obtained this table from immuneACCESS and retained in-frame rearrangements with V and J assigned. These tables miss some clones; where compared with another copy, unresolved V genes account for less than half of the shortfall, and the remainder is unexplained. The sample profile shows 110,000 or so clones; roughly 85% of them were found once. Around 6% of the sample is in the top ten clones. Input material: peripheral blood. The receptors originated from a woman aged 60-70 years with COVID-19, enrolled during active disease.

The chain carries TRBV5-1 and TRBJ2-2; TRBD1 matches 7 bases. The J segment lost 1 base and the V segment lost 1 base, leaving 4 bases of the junction unmatched. The CDR3 consists of 16 residues. Germline-derived CDR1 and CDR2 are SGHRS and YFSETQ. CDR3 region: CASSLTGALNTGELFF. CDR3 DNA: TGCGCCAGCAGCTTGACAGGGGCGTTGAACACCGGGGAGCTGTTTTTT.

V usage is TRBV3-1 (or the pseudogene TRBV3-2) and J usage is TRBJ2-5, with a possible D match to TRBD1 (5 bases). Germline CDR1 and CDR2: LGHDT and YNNKEL (reference sequence). Trimming removed 0 bases from V and 9 bases from J, with 14 bases in between. The CDR3 consists of 14 residues. CDR3 protein: CASSQEDQGAAQYF. For the CDR3, the DNA is TGTGCCAGCAGCCAAGAGGATCAGGGCGCGGCCCAGTACTTC.

The J gene is TRBJ1-1, the V gene TRBV20-1; tentative D call: TRBD1 (5 bases). V was pared by 5 bases and J by 5 bases, with 9 bases between. The CDR3 covers 11 residues. CDR1 DFQATT and CDR2 SNEGSKA come from the germline V gene (reference sequence). The chain's CDR3 is CSADRETEAFF. The DNA for the CDR3 is TGCAGTGCTGACAGAGAAACTGAAGCTTTCTTT.

V is TRBV27 and J is TRBJ2-1; 10 nucleotides line up with TRBD1. V dropped 5 bases and J dropped 3; count of bases not matched to a gene: 7. The CDR3 length is 16 residues. In germline, CDR1 is MNHEY, CDR2 SMNVEV (reference sequence). CDR3 bases: TGTGCCAGCAGTAGCCTGACAGGGGGCATCTACAATGAGCAGTTCTTC. Its protein product is CASSSLTGGIYNEQFF.

The chain couples TRBV27 to TRBJ1-2; no clear D gene. V dropped 7 bases and J dropped 7 bases, with 22 bases sitting between them. The germline CDR1 and CDR2 sequences are MNHEY and SMNVEV (reference sequence). This CDR3 region has 15 residues. This CDR3 reads CASTRLDSLGRGYTF. As DNA, the CDR3 is TGTGCCAGCACCCGCTTGGACTCGTTAGGACGTGGCTACACCTTC.

The V gene is TRBV20-1, the J gene TRBJ2-3; D unclear. The CDR3 is 11 residues long. Germline V lookup: CDR1 DFQATT, CDR2 SNEGSKA (reference sequence). Deletions cut 7 bases from V and 5 bases from J, with 10 bases between. This CDR3 is CSGRLVDTQYF. The CDR3 bases are TGCAGTGGCCGTTTAGTAGATACGCAGTATTTT.

V and J are TRBV10-2 and TRBJ1-1; tentatively, D is TRBD1 (5 bases). Per germline, CDR1 WSHSY and CDR2 SAAADI. This CDR3 has 13 residues. Trimming removed 0 bases from V and 7 bases from J, with 9 bases in between. The CDR3 loop reads CASSESTGGEAFF. For the CDR3, the DNA is TGCGCCAGCAGTGAGTCTACCGGGGGTGAAGCTTTCTTT.

The V call is TRBV15, the J call TRBJ1-1; D is perhaps TRBD1 (6 bases). CDR1 and CDR2 from the germline V gene are LNHNV and YYDKDF (reference sequence). Trimming cost V 1 base and J 0 bases, with 15 bases left between them. This CDR3 contains 17 residues. CDR3 region: CATSRALRGGLNTEAFF. In DNA, the CDR3 is TGTGCCACCAGCAGAGCACTAAGGGGGGGTCTGAACACTGAAGCTTTCTTT.

This clone was counted many times. This chain links TRBV3-1 (or the pseudogene TRBV3-2) with TRBJ2-1; TRBD1 agrees at 9 bases. The CDR3 length is 13 residues. From germline, CDR1 is LGHDT and CDR2 YNNKEL (reference sequence). V lost 0 bases, J lost 13 bases, and 4 bases stayed unmatched. CDR3 DNA: TGTGCCAGCAGCCAAGATAGGGACAGGGACCAGTTCTTC. Translation gives CASSQDRDRDQFF.

The V gene is TRBV5-4, the J gene TRBJ1-1, with D tentatively TRBD1 (5 bases). Per the germline V gene, CDR1 is SGHNT and CDR2 is YYREEE (reference sequence). This CDR3 is built from 14 residues. V was cut by 2 bases and J by 2 bases, with 10 bases left in between. The CDR3 sequence is CASSLDSRNTEAFF. CDR3 nucleotide sequence: TGTGCCAGCAGCTTAGACAGCCGTAACACTGAAGCTTTCTTT.

J is TRBJ2-1 and V is TRBV19; TRBD2 matches at 12 bases. Trimming removed 7 bases from V and 5 bases from J; junction bases left unmatched: 6. The CDR3 is 15 residues long. CDR1 is LNHDA and CDR2 is SQIVND in the germline V gene (reference sequence). CDR3 DNA: TGTGCCAGTAAGTTGGCTAGCGGGGGGGACAATGAGCAGTTCTTC. As protein: CASKLASGGDNEQFF.

This clone was counted once. The chain recombines TRBV3-1 (or the pseudogene TRBV3-2) with TRBJ1-2, with D tentatively TRBD1 (5 bases). V shed 0 bases and J shed 5 bases, with 13 bases lying between them. Per germline, CDR1 LGHDT and CDR2 YNNKEL (reference sequence). The CDR3 covers 15 residues. The CDR3 coding sequence is TGTGCCAGCAGCCAAGAGACCAGGCGGACATATGGCTACACCTTC. Translated, it gives CASSQETRRTYGYTF.

This clone is a singleton in its sample. CDR3 protein: CASSLGVGTEAFF. DNA of the CDR3: TGCGCCAGCAGCTTAGGGGTGGGCACTGAAGCTTTCTTT. The chain links TRBV5-1 to TRBJ1-1; tentatively, D is TRBD1 (5 bases). CDR1 and CDR2 (germline): SGHRS, YFSETQ. The CDR3 has 13 residues. V was cut by 2 bases and J by 4 bases, with 9 bases left in between.

The J gene is TRBJ2-7, the V gene TRBV19, with D possibly being TRBD2 (6 bases). The CDR3 totals 13 residues. Trimming stripped 4 bases from V and 3 bases from J, with 10 bases between. Germline V gene lookup returns CDR1 LNHDA and CDR2 SQIVND (reference sequence). CDR3 sequence reads: CASSTFGGYEQYF. Written as DNA, the CDR3 is TGTGCCAGTAGTACCTTCGGGGGCTACGAGCAGTACTTC.

The CDR3 coding sequence is TGTGCCATCAGTGGGGAGGGGATGCACTCTGGAAACACCATATATTTT. Translated: CAISGEGMHSGNTIYF. The chain has TRBV10-3 and TRBJ1-3; perhaps TRBD1 as D (5 bases). This CDR3 region has 16 residues. Germline lookup yields CDR1 ENHRY and CDR2 SYGVKD. The ends were cut back, 4 bases at V and 0 bases at J, with 13 bases in the middle.

The rearrangement links TRBV6-1 to TRBJ1-2; D may be TRBD1 (5 bases). The CDR3 length is 14 residues. Germline V gives CDR1 MNHNS, CDR2 SASEGT. V lost 0 bases to trimming and J lost 7 bases, with 12 bases between them. The CDR3 coding sequence is TGTGCCAGCAGTGAAGCGGGGGAGGCAGCTGGCTACACCTTC. As protein: CASSEAGEAAGYTF.

V and J are TRBV3-1 (or the pseudogene TRBV3-2) and TRBJ1-6, with 7 bases fitting TRBD1. Germline assignment: CDR1 LGHDT and CDR2 YNNKEL (reference sequence). After removal of 5 bases from V and 7 bases from J, the junction contained 2 bases not matched to a gene. The CDR3 sequence is 13 residues long. The chain's CDR3 is CASSLQGNSPLHF. DNA of the CDR3: TGTGCCAGCAGCTTACAGGGGAATTCACCCCTCCACTTT.

CDR3 in DNA: TGTGCCAGCAGTTACAGCTCATATCCGAACTATGGCTACACCTTC. It encodes CASSYSSYPNYGYTF. The chain has TRBV6-5 and TRBJ1-2; D not resolved. Germline V lookup: CDR1 MNHEY, CDR2 SVGAGI. Trimming removed 2 bases at V and 2 bases at J, with 12 bases between. The CDR3 runs to 15 residues.

This clone was picked up a small number of times. The chain links TRBV5-1 to TRBJ1-1; D is uncertain. Germline CDR1 reads SGHRS; CDR2 reads YFSETQ. Trimming left V 5 bases short and J 2 bases short, with 7 bases between. CDR3 size: 12 residues. The CDR3 DNA sequence: TGCGCCAGCAGTGGGAGTAACACTGAAGCTTTCTTT. Translation: CASSGSNTEAFF.

This clone came up once. V and J are TRBV6-2 or TRBV6-3 and TRBJ2-7, with 8 bases fitting TRBD2. The CDR3 loop spans 14 amino acids. Trimming cost V 2 bases and J 2 bases; bases outside gene matches: 2. The germline CDR1 and CDR2 sequences are MNHEY and SVGEGT. The CDR3 nucleotides are TGTGCCAGCAGTTACGTAGCGGGACCCTACGAGCAGTACTTC. Amino acids: CASSYVAGPYEQYF.